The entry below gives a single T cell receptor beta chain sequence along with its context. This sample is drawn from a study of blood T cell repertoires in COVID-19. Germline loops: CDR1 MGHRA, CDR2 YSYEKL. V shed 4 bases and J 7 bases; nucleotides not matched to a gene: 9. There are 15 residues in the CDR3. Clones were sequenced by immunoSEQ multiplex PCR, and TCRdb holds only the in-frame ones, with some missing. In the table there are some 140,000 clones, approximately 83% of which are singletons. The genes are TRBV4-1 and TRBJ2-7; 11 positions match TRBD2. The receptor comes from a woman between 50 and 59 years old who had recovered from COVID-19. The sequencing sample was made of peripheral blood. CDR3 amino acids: CASSLLAGGLGEQYF. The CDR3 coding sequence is TGCGCCAGCAGCCTTCTAGCGGGAGGCCTAGGGGAGCAGTACTTC.